This T cell receptor (beta chain) was identified in a study of type 1 regulatory T cells. Study background: An in vitro protocol generated T-allo10, a Tr1-enriched, alloantigen-specific CD4 T cell product.

The CDR3 covers 15 residues. V was pared by 2 bases and J by 1 base, with 11 bases between. Germline CDR1 LNHDA, CDR2 SQIVND (reference sequence). From the reads, TCRdb called clonotypes with MiXCR, one entry per CDR3 protein. The sample lists 75,000 to 100,000 distinct CDR3 sequences; 25% to 40% were seen once. V is TRBV19 and J is TRBJ1-1; D is possibly TRBD1 (6 bases). This clonotype originated in a human donor in good health. The sequencing input was CD4+ T cells, either the whole sample or a sorted fraction (not recorded which). This CDR3 is CASSILGARNTEAFF. The CDR3, as DNA: TGTGCCAGTAGTATACTGGGGGCTCGGAACACTGAAGCTTTCTTT.